These 3 T cell receptor beta chains were sequenced from one sample in a study of shared clonotypes between healthy human individuals (dated by TCRdb to the early 2020s). CD8 naive samples consisted of CD45RO-negative cells that were positively selected for CCR7, yielding a CD45RA+CCR7+ population without TemRA cells. Library preparation employed the immunoSEQ multiplex PCR assay. In TCRdb, the immuneACCESS table is reduced to in-frame sequences with V and J assigned. These tables do not hold every clone; where another copy was compared, an unresolved V gene accounts for under half, and the others remain unexplained. The sample table shows about 1,900,000 clones, and approximately 94% are seen once. The ten top clones hold around 1% of the sample. The material sequenced was naive CD8+ T cells sorted from blood. In the paper's terms, the cell subset or site label means: CD45RA+CCR7+. These TCRs come from a man in his late teens or twenties in good health.

V gene TRBV7-9 combines with J gene TRBJ1-6, with D unclear. This CDR3 is built from 12 residues. CDR1 is SEHNR, CDR2 FQNEAQ, per germline (reference sequence). Trimming pared 5 bases from V and 9 bases from J, leaving 8 bases between. Written as DNA, the CDR3 is TGTGCCAGCAGCAAAACGGCTTCACCCCTCCACTTT. Encoded protein: CASSKTASPLHF.

V usage is TRBV27 and J usage is TRBJ2-7, with D maybe TRBD1 (6 bases). With 4 bases removed from V and 2 bases from J, the gap between germline ends came to 12 bases. The CDR3 loop spans 14 amino acids. Germline CDR1 and CDR2: MNHEY and SMNVEV (reference sequence). In DNA form, the CDR3 reads TGTGCCAGCAGTTCCCCGGGACACCCCTACGAGCAGTACTTC. Amino acids: CASSSPGHPYEQYF.

A single count supports this clone. The J gene is TRBJ2-7, the V gene TRBV7-6; 8 bases map to TRBD1. V was pared by 5 bases and J by 3 bases, with 9 bases of the junction left unmatched. This CDR3 has 15 residues. CDR1 and CDR2 (germline): SGHVS, FNYEAQ. Here the CDR3 DNA reads TGTGCCAGCAGCCGCGCAGGGGGCGCCGTCTACGAGCAGTACTTC. It codes for CASSRAGGAVYEQYF.